The 21 T cell receptor beta chains presented below share a single source sample, sequenced in a study of T cell responses to AZD1222 COVID-19 vaccine. The method was immunoSEQ multiplex PCR; TCRdb's version includes in-frame clones alone and lacks a portion of them. Seen here are about 200,000 clones, 90% to 95% observed once, and the top ten hold around 1.7%. The source was peripheral blood, collected 28 days after the second dose of the MenACWY control vaccine. All receptors derive from an adult who received the MenACWY meningococcal vaccine as a control.

V usage is TRBV29-1 and J usage is TRBJ1-2; 8 bases are a match to TRBD1. The germline CDR1 and CDR2 sequences are SQVTM and ANQGSEA. The CDR3 is 14 residues long. The trim removed 0 bases at V and 4 bases at J, leaving 4 bases unmatched. CDR3 coding DNA: TGCAGCGTTGAAGATGGACAGGGAATCTATGGCTACACCTTC. Protein product: CSVEDGQGIYGYTF.

The chain employs TRBV19 and TRBJ1-1; 9 nucleotides agree with TRBD1. V lost 7 bases to trimming and J lost 5 bases; unmatched junction nucleotides: 5. This CDR3 spans 13 amino acids. CDR1 LNHDA and CDR2 SQIVND come from the germline V gene (reference sequence). CDR3 coding DNA: TGTGCCAGTATTAACAGGGGGCGGACTGAAGCTTTCTTT. This sequence encodes CASINRGRTEAFF.

This chain links TRBV13 with TRBJ2-1; 7 bases line up with TRBD2. V lost 5 bases to trimming and J lost 4 bases; unmatched junction nucleotides: 14. CDR1 and CDR2 (germline): PRHDT, FYEKMQ (reference sequence). The CDR3 totals 17 residues. For the CDR3, the DNA is TGTGCCAGCAGCAGCGTCCTATCAGGGAGGGTTTACAATGAGCAGTTCTTC. It yields the protein CASSSVLSGRVYNEQFF. Filled out from reference TRBV13 and TRBJ2-1, the complete variable domain reads AAGVIQSPRHLIKEKRETATLKCYPIPRHDTVYWYQQGPGQDPQFLISFYEKMQSDKGSIPDRFSAQQFSDYHSELNMSSLELGDSALYFCASSSVLSGRVYNEQFFGPGTRLTVL.

For the CDR3, the DNA is TGTGCCAGCAGTCCAGGACAGGGGGTTTACTATGGCTACACCTTC. This gives the protein CASSPGQGVYYGYTF. This rearrangement joins TRBV28 to TRBJ1-2; 10 nucleotides align to TRBD1. CDR1 and CDR2 from the germline V gene are MDHEN and SYDVKM. CDR3 length: 15 residues. The V and J ends lost 5 bases and 3 bases, in that order; junction bases with no gene match: 6.

Of note for this clone: Sequence at one end of the junction differs from germline and may be a read error. The J gene is TRBJ2-7, the V gene TRBV7-9; D might be TRBD1 (5 bases). The CDR3 extends over 12 amino acids. CDR1 and CDR2 (germline): SEHNR, FQNEAQ (reference sequence). CDR3 sequence (DNA): TGTGCCAGCAGCTCTAGTGGACAATTTGAGGACTTC. Translation gives CASSSSGQFEDF.

The chain couples TRBV28 to TRBJ1-5; D unresolved. The V and J ends lost 10 bases and 3 bases respectively, with 22 bases between them. The CDR3 has 16 residues. CDR1 is MDHEN and CDR2 is SYDVKM in the germline V gene. As DNA, the CDR3 is TGTGCCACCAGGCCCACCGGGCGTACTCCCAATCAGCCCCAGCATTTT. This gives the protein CATRPTGRTPNQPQHF.

The gene calls are TRBV7-2 and TRBJ2-2; no reliable D call. Germline V gives CDR1 SGHTA, CDR2 FQGNSA. With 3 bases removed from V and 0 bases from J, the gap between germline ends came to 2 bases. This CDR3 spans 13 amino acids. The DNA for the CDR3 is TGTGCCAGCAGCTTTCCGAACACCGGGGAGCTGTTTTTT. Protein product: CASSFPNTGELFF.

CDR3 amino acids: CATSRDQGEPQHF. The CDR3 coding sequence is TGTGCCACCAGCAGAGACCAAGGGGAGCCCCAGCATTTT. V usage is TRBV15 and J usage is TRBJ1-5, with D possibly TRBD1 on 5 matching bases. There are 13 residues in the CDR3. Trimming took off 0 bases at V and 8 bases at J, with 8 bases between the two ends. Germline V gives CDR1 LNHNV, CDR2 YYDKDF (reference sequence).

The V and J genes are TRBV5-1 and TRBJ1-3; 7 bases match TRBD1. The CDR3 totals 14 residues. Germline loops: CDR1 SGHRS, CDR2 YFSETQ. V lost 4 bases, J lost 4 bases, and 5 bases stayed unmatched. The CDR3 coding sequence is TGCGCCAGCAGCCCCGGGACAGCCGGAAACACCATATATTTT. It codes for CASSPGTAGNTIYF.

The CDR3: CASSFPGELFF. The CDR3, as DNA: TGTGCCAGCAGTTTTCCCGGGGAGCTGTTTTTT. The V call is TRBV12-3 or TRBV12-4, the J call TRBJ2-2, with D unresolved. This CDR3 comprises 11 residues. Trimming left V 3 bases short and J 6 bases short, with 2 bases between.

The genes are TRBV7-2 and TRBJ1-1; 7 nucleotides line up with TRBD1. This CDR3 is built from 13 residues. Per germline, CDR1 SGHTA and CDR2 FQGNSA. CDR3 sequence reads: CAILGQTNTEAFF. Written as DNA, the CDR3 is TGTGCGATCTTGGGACAGACGAACACTGAAGCTTTCTTT.

The chain carries TRBV19 and TRBJ2-1; 9 nucleotides match TRBD1. This CDR3 is built from 15 residues. Trimming took 1 base from V and 8 from J; bases not matched to a gene: 6. CDR1 LNHDA and CDR2 SQIVND come from the germline V gene (reference sequence). CDR3 nucleotide sequence: TGTGCCAGTAGTATAGTTGGGACAGGGAGGGATGAGCAGTTCTTC. Encoded protein: CASSIVGTGRDEQFF.

CDR3 protein: CASSDRGARSSSGNTIYF. DNA of the CDR3: TGTGCCAGCAGTGACAGGGGAGCCCGATCCAGCTCTGGAAACACCATATATTTT. The V and J genes are TRBV6-1 and TRBJ1-3; the D gene is possibly TRBD1 (6 bases). CDR1 MNHNS and CDR2 SASEGT come from the germline V gene. The V gene lost 3 bases and the J gene lost 0 bases, with 18 bases spanning the gap. The CDR3 is 18 amino acids.

V usage is TRBV5-6 and J usage is TRBJ1-4; D uncertain. Trimming left V 1 base short and J 8 bases short, with 9 bases between. The CDR3 is made up of 13 amino acids. The germline CDR1 and CDR2 sequences are SGHDT and YYEEEE. The CDR3 nucleotides are TGTGCCAGCAGCTTGTCTGGTAGGGAAAAACTGTTTTTT. Translation: CASSLSGREKLFF.

This rearrangement joins TRBV4-3 to TRBJ1-4; a weak D match, TRBD1 (6 bases). The length of the CDR3 is 19 residues. V lost 5 bases and J lost 5, with 27 bases in between. Germline V gene data show CDR1 as LGHNA and CDR2 as YSLEER. The CDR3 spells CASSYSGHSSRGPNEKLFF. The CDR3 coding sequence is TGCGCCAGCAGCTACTCGGGACATTCGTCCCGGGGCCCGAATGAAAAACTGTTTTTT.

This chain connects TRBV7-2 to TRBJ1-2; 9 bases agree with TRBD1. Germline CDR1 is SGHTA and CDR2 is FQGNSA. The CDR3 is 14 residues long. V was clipped by 7 bases and J by 5 bases; unmatched bases: 8. Here the CDR3 reads CASTPQGAGYGYTF. The CDR3 nucleotides read TGTGCCAGCACCCCACAGGGGGCAGGGTATGGCTACACCTTC.

The V and J genes are TRBV7-8 and TRBJ2-1; no firm D call. Germline V CDR1 and CDR2: SGHVS, FQNEAQ. V shed 5 bases and J shed 6 bases, with 14 bases lying between them. This CDR3 has 14 residues. CDR3: CASSPARRGNEQFF. DNA of the CDR3: TGTGCCAGCAGCCCAGCTAGGCGCGGCAATGAGCAGTTCTTC. Full variable domain (missing parts from reference TRBV7-8 and TRBJ2-1): GAGVSQSPRYKVAKRGQDVALRCDPISGHVSLFWYQQALGQGPEFLTYFQNEAQLDKSGLPSDRFFAERPEGSVSTLKIQRTQQEDSAVYLCASSPARRGNEQFFGPGTRLTVL.

The chain is built from TRBV5-1 and TRBJ2-3; perhaps TRBD2 as D (5 bases). The germline V gene has CDR1 SGHRS and CDR2 YFSETQ. This CDR3 region has 18 residues. V was trimmed by 0 bases and J by 0 bases, leaving 17 bases between them. The CDR3 here is CASSLVSGLAGSTDTQYF. The CDR3 coding sequence is TGCGCCAGCAGCTTGGTTTCGGGCCTAGCCGGGAGCACAGATACGCAGTATTTT.

This chain links TRBV6-1 with TRBJ1-4; D might be TRBD1 (5 bases). The CDR3 has 15 residues. In germline, CDR1 is MNHNS, CDR2 SASEGT. Trimming removed 6 bases at V and 6 bases at J, with 17 bases between. The CDR3 DNA sequence: TGTGCCAGCAGGGGGTCGAACCTCAGGGATGAAAAACTGTTTTTT. This encodes CASRGSNLRDEKLFF.

This sequence joins TRBV21-1 and TRBJ2-5; the DNA was not compared with TRBD2, the D call given in the table. TRBV21-1 is an annotated pseudogene. The CDR3 has 14 residues. CDR3 sequence: CASSKAGLRETQYF. CDR3 DNA: TGTGCCAGCAGCAAAGCAGGACTAAGGGAGACCCAGTACTTC.

The chain combines TRBV29-1 with TRBJ2-7; the match to TRBD1 covers 7 bases. This CDR3 contains 11 residues. Germline V gene lookup returns CDR1 SQVTM and CDR2 ANQGSEA. Germline trimming cut 7 bases from V and 1 base from J; bases unmatched to any gene: 1. The CDR3 spells CSAGQSYEQYF. The CDR3 coding sequence is TGCAGCGCGGGACAGTCCTACGAGCAGTACTTC.